The rows below give T cell receptor beta chains drawn from one sample of a study of control samples from healthy donors and cancer patients. Method: immunoSEQ multiplex PCR; TCRdb's copy keeps in-frame clones and lacks some. The sample includes under 150,000 clones, nearly 90% of them seen just once. Sequencing input: PBMCs. The receptors originated from a middle-aged man with head and neck cancer. The CDR3 runs from the conserved cysteine through the conserved F or W. D genes are given only for firm matches.

j_call | v_call | d_call | cdr3_aa | cdr3_nt
TRBJ2-7 | TRBV5-1 | NA | CASSGETDEQYF | TGCGCCAGCAGCGGAGAAACGGACGAGCAGTACTTC
TRBJ2-3 | TRBV11-2 | NA | CASSPGTRTSTDTQYF | TGTGCCAGCAGCCCAGGGACTCGAACGAGCACAGATACGCAGTATTTT
TRBJ2-7 | TRBV27 | NA | CASSYRTGTYEQYF | TGTGCCAGCAGTTACCGAACAGGGACCTACGAGCAGTACTTC
TRBJ1-6 | TRBV6-5 | NA | CASSYSGRSNSPLHF | TGTGCCAGCAGTTACTCGGGCCGATCGAATTCACCCCTCCACTTT
TRBJ1-5 | TRBV19 | NA | CASNLLGRGHNQPQHF | TGTGCCAGTAACTTACTGGGGAGAGGACACAATCAGCCCCAGCATTTT
TRBJ2-1 | TRBV2 | TRBD2 | CASSDPDGAGGNNEQFF | TGTGCCAGCAGTGACCCCGACGGAGCGGGAGGTAACAATGAGCAGTTCTTC
TRBJ1-1 | TRBV10-1 | NA | CASSPTLTQGERNTEAFF | TGCGCCAGCAGTCCAACTCTGACTCAGGGAGAAAGGAACACTGAAGCTTTCTTT
TRBJ1-2 | TRBV24-1 | NA | CATSDEGSGYGYTF | TGTGCCACCAGTGATGAGGGTTCCGGCTATGGCTACACCTTC
TRBJ1-1 | TRBV6-6 | TRBD1 | CASSYYPQRGPTEAFF | TGTGCCAGCAGTTACTACCCCCAGAGGGGGCCTACTGAAGCTTTCTTT
TRBJ1-4 | TRBV6-5 | TRBD1 | CASSYNPGGREKLFF | TGTGCCAGCAGTTACAACCCAGGGGGGAGGGAAAAACTGTTTTTT
TRBJ2-2 | TRBV2 | NA | CASSLWETGELFF | TGTGCCAGCAGTCTCTGGGAGACCGGGGAGCTGTTTTTT
TRBJ2-7 | TRBV5-1 | NA | CASSFGPLGEQYF | TGCGCCAGCAGCTTCGGACCCCTGGGAGAGCAGTACTTC
TRBJ2-7 | TRBV11-3 | TRBD1 | CASSEGQGGSYEQYF | TGTGCCAGCAGCGAGGGACAGGGGGGCTCCTACGAGCAGTACTTC
TRBJ1-1 | TRBV13 | TRBD1 | CASSSDRDRAEGAFF | TGTGCCAGCAGCTCCGACCGGGACAGGGCCGAGGGAGCTTTCTTT
TRBJ2-7 | TRBV28 | TRBD1 | CASTSSDRGGYEQYF | TGTGCCAGCACCAGCTCCGACAGGGGCGGTTACGAGCAGTACTTC